This TCR beta chain originates from a study of shared clonotypes between healthy human individuals. Overall study context: Samples came from a couple of female and a few male donors aged 18 to 49. Findings of the study overall: Sequencing depth was a factor that was expected to affect clonotype sharing among donors. Naive subsets generally exceeded memory subsets in estimated richness.

The germline V gene encodes CDR1 SGHTS and CDR2 YDEGEE. CDR3 size: 14 residues. The ends were cut back, 0 bases at V and 7 bases at J, with 13 bases in the middle. To note about this clone: Antigen specificity is unknown.

Deep was the level used in running the assay. TCRdb keeps only in-frame clones here, not all; method: immunoSEQ multiplex PCR. Of over 2 million clones in the sample, 95% are singletons; the top ten hold 0.13%. The sequence was collected from a man aged 18 to 35 in good health. Sequencing was carried out using naive CD4+ T cells sorted from blood. The subset denotes: CD45RA+ positively selected. The V call is TRBV5-8, the J call TRBJ1-1; D possibly corresponds to TRBD1 (5 bases). The CDR3 region is CASSLGGANFEAFF. Written as DNA, the CDR3 is TGTGCCAGCAGCTTGGGAGGGGCAAACTTTGAAGCTTTCTTT. The whole variable domain, filled in from reference TRBV5-8 and TRBJ1-1, reads EAGVTQSPTHLIKTRGQQATLRCSPISGHTSVYWYQQALGLGLQFLLWYDEGEERNRGNFPPRFSGRQFPNYSSELNVNALELEDSALYLCASSLGGANFEAFFGQGTRLTVV.